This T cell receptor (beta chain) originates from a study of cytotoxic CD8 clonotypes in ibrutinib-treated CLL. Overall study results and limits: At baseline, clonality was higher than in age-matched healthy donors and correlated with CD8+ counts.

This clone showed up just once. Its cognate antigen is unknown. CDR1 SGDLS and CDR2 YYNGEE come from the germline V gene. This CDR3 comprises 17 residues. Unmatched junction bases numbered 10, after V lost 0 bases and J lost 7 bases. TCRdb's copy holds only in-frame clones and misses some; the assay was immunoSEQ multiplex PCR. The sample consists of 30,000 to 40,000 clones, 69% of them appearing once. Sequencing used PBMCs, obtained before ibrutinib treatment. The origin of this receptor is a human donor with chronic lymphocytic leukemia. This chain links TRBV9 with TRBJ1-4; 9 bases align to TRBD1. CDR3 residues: CASSVGLRDREVEKLFF. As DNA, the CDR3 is TGTGCCAGCAGCGTAGGATTGAGGGACAGGGAGGTTGAAAAACTGTTTTTT.